This record covers a single T cell receptor (beta chain). Its antigen is not known. This sample stems from a study of lymphopenia after photon versus proton radiotherapy. Findings and limits, study-wide: Post-nadir diversity loss with photons came from oligoclonal expansion, particularly CD8+ Temra cells.

Profiling relied on immunoSEQ multiplex PCR, and the TCRdb table lists in-frame clones only, not all of them. The table has tens of thousands of clones, about 86% seen once. CDR1 and CDR2 (germline): SNHLY, FYNNEI. The CDR3 has 18 residues. The V and J ends lost 4 bases and 3 bases, in that order; junction bases with no gene match: 17. The source of this sequence is a man aged 60-69 years with pancreatic cancer. The material was peripheral blood, obtained from a patient treated with proton-based radiotherapy. The chain uses TRBV2 and TRBJ2-7, with 8 positions matching TRBD2. The CDR3 region is CASSVTGASGRIGYEQYF. Here the CDR3 DNA reads TGTGCCAGCAGTGTTACTGGGGCTAGCGGGCGTATAGGCTACGAGCAGTACTTC. Using reference TRBV2 and TRBJ2-7 for the parts outside the CDR3, the full variable domain is EPEVTQTPSHQVTQMGQEVILRCVPISNHLYFYWYRQILGQKVEFLVSFYNNEISEKSEIFDDQFSVERPDGSNFTLKIRSTKLEDSAMYFCASSVTGASGRIGYEQYFGPGTRLTVT.